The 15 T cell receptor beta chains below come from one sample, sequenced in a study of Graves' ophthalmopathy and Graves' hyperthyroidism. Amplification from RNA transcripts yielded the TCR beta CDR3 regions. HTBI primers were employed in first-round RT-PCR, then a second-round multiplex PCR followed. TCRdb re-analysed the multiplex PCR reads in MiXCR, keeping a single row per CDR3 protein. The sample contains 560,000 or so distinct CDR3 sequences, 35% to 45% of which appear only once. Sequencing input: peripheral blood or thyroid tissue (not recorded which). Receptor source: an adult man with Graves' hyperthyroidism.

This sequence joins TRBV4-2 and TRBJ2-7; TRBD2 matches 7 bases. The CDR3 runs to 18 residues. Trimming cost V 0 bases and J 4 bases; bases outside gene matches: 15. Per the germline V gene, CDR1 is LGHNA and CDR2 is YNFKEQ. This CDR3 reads CASSQDPPGLVGDYEQYF. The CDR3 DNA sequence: TGTGCCAGCAGCCAAGATCCCCCTGGACTAGTGGGGGATTACGAGCAGTACTTC.

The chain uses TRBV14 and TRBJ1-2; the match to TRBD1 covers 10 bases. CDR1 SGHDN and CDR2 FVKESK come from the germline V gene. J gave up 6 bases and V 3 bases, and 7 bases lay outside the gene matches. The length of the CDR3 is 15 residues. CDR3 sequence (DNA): TGTGCCAGCAGCCAGATGACAGGGGGCGCAAATGGCTACACCTTC. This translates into CASSQMTGGANGYTF.

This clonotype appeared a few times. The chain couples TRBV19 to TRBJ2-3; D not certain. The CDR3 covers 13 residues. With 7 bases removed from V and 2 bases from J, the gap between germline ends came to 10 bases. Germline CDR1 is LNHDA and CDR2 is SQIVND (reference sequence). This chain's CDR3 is CASTGADTDTQYF. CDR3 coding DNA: TGTGCCAGTACCGGCGCAGACACAGATACGCAGTATTTT.

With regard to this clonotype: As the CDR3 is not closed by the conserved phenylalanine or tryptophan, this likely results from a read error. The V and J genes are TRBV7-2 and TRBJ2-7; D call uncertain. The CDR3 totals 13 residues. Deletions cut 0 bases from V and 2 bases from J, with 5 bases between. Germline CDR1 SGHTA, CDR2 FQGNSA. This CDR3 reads CASSLARAYEQYL. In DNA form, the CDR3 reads TGTGCCAGCAGCTTAGCTAGAGCCTACGAGCAGTACCTC.

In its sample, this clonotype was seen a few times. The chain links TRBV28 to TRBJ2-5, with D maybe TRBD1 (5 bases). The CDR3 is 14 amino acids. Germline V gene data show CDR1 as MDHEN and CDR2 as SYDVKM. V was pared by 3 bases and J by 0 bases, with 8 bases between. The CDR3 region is CASSFEGDQETQYF. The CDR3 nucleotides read TGTGCCAGCAGTTTCGAAGGGGACCAAGAGACCCAGTACTTC.

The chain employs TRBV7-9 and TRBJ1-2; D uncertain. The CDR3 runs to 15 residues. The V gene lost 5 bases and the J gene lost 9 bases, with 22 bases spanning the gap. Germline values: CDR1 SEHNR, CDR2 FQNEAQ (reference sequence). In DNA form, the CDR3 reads TGTGCCAGCAGCCAAGAGATAGGGCTTAGCGATCGCTACACCTTC. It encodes CASSQEIGLSDRYTF.

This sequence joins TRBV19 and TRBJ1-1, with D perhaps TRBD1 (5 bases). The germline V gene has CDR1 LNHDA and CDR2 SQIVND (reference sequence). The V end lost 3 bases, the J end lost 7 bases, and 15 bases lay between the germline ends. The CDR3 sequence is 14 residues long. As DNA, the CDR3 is TGTGCCAGTAGTATGTCGGGGGAGGGGAATGAAGCTTTCTTT. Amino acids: CASSMSGEGNEAFF.

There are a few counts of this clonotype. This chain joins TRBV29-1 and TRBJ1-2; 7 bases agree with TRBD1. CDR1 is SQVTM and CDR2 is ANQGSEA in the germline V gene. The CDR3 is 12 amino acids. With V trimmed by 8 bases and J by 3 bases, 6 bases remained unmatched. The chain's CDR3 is CSSLDRDYGYTF. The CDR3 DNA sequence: TGCAGCTCCCTAGACAGGGACTATGGCTACACCTTC.

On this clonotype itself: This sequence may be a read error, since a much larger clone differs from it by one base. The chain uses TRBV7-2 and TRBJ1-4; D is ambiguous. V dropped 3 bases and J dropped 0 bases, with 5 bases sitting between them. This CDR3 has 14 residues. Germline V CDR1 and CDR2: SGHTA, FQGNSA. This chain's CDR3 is CASSLDATNEKLFF. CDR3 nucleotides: TGTGCCAGCAGCTTGGACGCAACTAATGAAAAACTGTTTTTT.

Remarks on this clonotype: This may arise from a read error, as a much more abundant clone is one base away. The CDR3 sequence is CSVELWTARESYEQYF. The CDR3 coding sequence is TGCAGCGTTGAATTGTGGACCGCGAGGGAAAGCTACGAGCAGTACTTC. This sequence joins TRBV29-1 and TRBJ2-7, with D possibly being TRBD2 (5 bases). In germline, CDR1 is SQVTM, CDR2 ANQGSEA. The CDR3 consists of 16 residues. V was shortened by 2 bases and J by 3 bases, with 20 bases between the two germline ends.

The CDR3 reads CASSLTSAETQYF. Here the CDR3 DNA reads TGCGCCAGCAGCCTGACTAGCGCTGAGACCCAGTACTTC. The chain links TRBV5-1 to TRBJ2-5; TRBD2 matches 8 bases. Trimming at V came to 4 bases and at J to 5 bases, leaving 4 bases not matched to a gene. This CDR3 comprises 13 residues. CDR1 is SGHRS and CDR2 is YFSETQ in the germline V gene.

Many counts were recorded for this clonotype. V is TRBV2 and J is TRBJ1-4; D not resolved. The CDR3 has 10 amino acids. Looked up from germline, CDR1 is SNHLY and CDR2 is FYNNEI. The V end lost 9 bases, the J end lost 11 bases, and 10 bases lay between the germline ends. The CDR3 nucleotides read TGTGCCAGTGCAATCTCGAAACTGTTTTTT. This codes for CASAISKLFF.

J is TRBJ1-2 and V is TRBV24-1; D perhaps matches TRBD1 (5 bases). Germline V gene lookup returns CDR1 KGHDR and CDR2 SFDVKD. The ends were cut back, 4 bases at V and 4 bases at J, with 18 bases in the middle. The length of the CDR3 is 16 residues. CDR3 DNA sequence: TGTGCCACCAGTGACCATGACCCCCGGGACTCCTATGGCTACACCTTC. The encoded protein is CATSDHDPRDSYGYTF.

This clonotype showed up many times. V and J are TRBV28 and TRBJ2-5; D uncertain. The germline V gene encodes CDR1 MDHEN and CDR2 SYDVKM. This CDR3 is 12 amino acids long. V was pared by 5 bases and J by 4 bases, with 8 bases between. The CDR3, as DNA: TGTGCCAGCAGTAACCCCTCAGAGACCCAGTACTTC. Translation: CASSNPSETQYF. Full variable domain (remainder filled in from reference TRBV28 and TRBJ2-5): DVKVTQSSRYLVKRTGEKVFLECVQDMDHENMFWYRQDPGLGLRLIYFSYDVKMKEKGDIPEGYSVSREKKERFSLILESASTNQTSMYLCASSNPSETQYFGPGTRLLVL.

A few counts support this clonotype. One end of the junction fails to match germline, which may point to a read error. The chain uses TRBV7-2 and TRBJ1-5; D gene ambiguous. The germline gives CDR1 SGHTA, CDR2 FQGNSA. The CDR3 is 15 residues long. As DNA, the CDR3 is TGTGCCAGCAGTTTAGGGATCCCCTCCAATCAGCCCCAGCATTTT. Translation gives CASSLGIPSNQPQHF.